This record concerns one T cell receptor beta chain sequence. Its antigen is unknown. Libraries were made from RNA as TCR cDNA, using a modified protocol. In TCRdb, the 5' RACE reads were re-called with MiXCR into one record per CDR3 protein. The sample yields about 370,000 distinct CDR3 sequences, 28% seen once. CDR3 length equals 11 residues. Germline V CDR1 and CDR2: SQVTM, ANQGSEA. V was shortened by 6 bases and J by 10 bases, with 15 bases between the two germline ends. This specimen comes from a study of identical twins' blood T cells. Background on the study: Roughly six alpha and roughly 6 beta libraries together yielded tens of millions of reads.

Notes on the study in general: Even for out-of-frame TCRbeta, twins reportedly shared V gene usage much more than unrelated donors. Top TCRbeta clonotypes were shared more with twin than unrelated donors.

The chain combines TRBV29-1 with TRBJ1-1; D call uncertain. The receptor was isolated from a woman aged 18-49 years in good health. Sequencing was done on a sample of PBMCs. The CDR3 DNA follows: TGCAGCGTCCTAACGGGGTTCGCAGCTTTCTTT. Its translation is CSVLTGFAAFF.